A few counts support the clone carrying this TCR beta chain. What it binds is unknown. The entry originates in a study of T-cell reconstitution after alpha-beta-depleted transplantation in children. The study, taken as a whole, reports: Where alpha-beta T cells came from about two months after transplant was reportedly several hundred expanded graft clones. It was surviving recipient T cells and thymic progenitors that gave some patients high TCRbeta diversity at day 60.

The TCRbeta library was prepared with unique molecular identifiers. MiXCR, run by TCRdb on the PCR reads, gives a single entry per CDR3 protein. The sample lists 500,000 to 750,000 distinct CDR3 sequences, around 13% seen once, with 2.2% in the top ten. The sequence was obtained from a male patient between 5 and 17 years old who had a stem cell transplant for acute myeloid leukemia, so the T cells may come from the graft donor. The sample was PBMCs, mostly from graft donor cells, taken 360 days after TCRalphabeta/CD19-depleted stem cell transplant.

CDR3 amino acids: CASSSKIAGSSYEQYF. The CDR3 DNA sequence: TGTGCCAGCTCATCAAAAATAGCGGGTAGCTCCTACGAGCAGTACTTC. The chain recombines TRBV18 with TRBJ2-7, with 7 bases identical to TRBD2. Germline V lookup: CDR1 KGHSH, CDR2 LQKENI. This CDR3 has 16 residues. V lost 5 bases, J lost 0 bases, and 10 bases stayed unmatched.